The source of this T cell receptor (beta chain) is a study of identical twins. Study results and caveats: Whereas memory repertoires showed no such difference, abundant cord blood beta clonotypes carried fewer insertions. Invariant MAIT and iNKT cells may have partly biased zero-insertion analyses. Where beta out-of-frame sequences were concerned, excess twin sharing was weaker.

The table lists this clonotype with a few counts. Antigen: not known. This CDR3 is 13 amino acids long. Germline V gene data show CDR1 as SGHAT and CDR2 as FQNNGV. Trimming removed 8 bases at V and 5 bases at J, with 15 bases between. Unique molecular identifiers were present on cDNA, and template switching added a universal primer site. One entry per CDR3 protein results from TCRdb running MiXCR on the 5' RACE reads. Seen here are 200,000 to 300,000 distinct CDR3 sequences, 7.5% observed once, and the top ten hold 5% to 6%. These data were also filed under a second study, of yellow fever vaccine responses in identical twins.

This clonotype was sampled from a young woman in good health. The V call is TRBV11-2, the J call TRBJ2-5, with D possibly being TRBD2 (5 bases). The source material was CD8+ T cells sorted from blood. CDR3 in amino acids: CASEPGVEETQYF. The CDR3 bases are TGTGCCAGCGAACCCGGGGTGGAGGAGACCCAGTACTTC.